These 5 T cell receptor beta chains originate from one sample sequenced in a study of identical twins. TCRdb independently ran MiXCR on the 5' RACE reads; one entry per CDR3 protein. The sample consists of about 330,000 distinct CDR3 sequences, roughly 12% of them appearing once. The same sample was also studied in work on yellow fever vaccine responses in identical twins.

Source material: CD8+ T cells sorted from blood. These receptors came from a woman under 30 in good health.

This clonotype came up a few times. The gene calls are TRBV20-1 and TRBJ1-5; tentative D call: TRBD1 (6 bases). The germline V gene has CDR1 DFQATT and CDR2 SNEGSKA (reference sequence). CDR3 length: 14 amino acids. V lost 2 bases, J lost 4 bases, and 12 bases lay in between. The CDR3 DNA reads TGCAGTGCTAGATGGGGGAGGGGGAATCAGCCCCAGCATTTT. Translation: CSARWGRGNQPQHF.

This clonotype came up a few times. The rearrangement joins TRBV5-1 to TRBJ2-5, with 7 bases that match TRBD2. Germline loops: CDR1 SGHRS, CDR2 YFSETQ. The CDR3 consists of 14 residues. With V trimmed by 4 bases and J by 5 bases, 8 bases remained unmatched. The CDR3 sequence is CASSLTGLRETQYF. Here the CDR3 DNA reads TGCGCCAGCAGCCTGACGGGACTAAGGGAGACCCAGTACTTC.

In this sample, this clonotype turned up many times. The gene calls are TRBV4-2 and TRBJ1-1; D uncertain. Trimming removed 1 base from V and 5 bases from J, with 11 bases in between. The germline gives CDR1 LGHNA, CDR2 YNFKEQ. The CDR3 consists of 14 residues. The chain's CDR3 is CASSQGYIYTEAFF. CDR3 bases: TGTGCCAGCAGCCAAGGCTATATTTATACTGAAGCTTTCTTT.

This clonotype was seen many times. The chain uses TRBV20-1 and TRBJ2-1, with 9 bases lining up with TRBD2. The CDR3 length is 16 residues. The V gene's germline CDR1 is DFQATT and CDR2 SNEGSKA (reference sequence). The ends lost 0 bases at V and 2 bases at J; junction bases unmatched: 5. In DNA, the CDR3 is TGCAGTGCTAGAGATAGGCTAGCGGGAACCTACAATGAGCAGTTCTTC. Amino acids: CSARDRLAGTYNEQFF.

CDR3 sequence (DNA): TGCAGCGTTGAACTCCCAGGACAGGGAACCTACGAGCAGTACTTC. Amino acids: CSVELPGQGTYEQYF. This chain uses TRBV29-1 with TRBJ2-7, with 8 bases aligning to TRBD1. The CDR3 is 15 residues long. The V segment lost 2 bases and the J segment 2 bases; nucleotides outside the gene matches: 8. CDR1 and CDR2 (germline): SQVTM, ANQGSEA.